The TCR beta chain described here comes from a study of control samples from healthy donors and cancer patients (dated by TCRdb to the early 2020s). After removal of 0 bases from V and 3 bases from J, the junction retains 9 bases not matched to a gene. From the cysteine up to the phenylalanine, the CDR3 has a length of 17 residues. The sequence is cut down to CDR3 DNA, 51 bases in frame from base 1. The germline V gene (reference sequence) yields SGHNT for CDR1 and YYREEE for CDR2. In its sample, this clone was seen once. Its antigen is not yet known. No quality values exist for individual bases; no much larger clone is one base distant. Libraries were prepared through the immunoSEQ multiplex PCR assay. TCRdb carries this immuneACCESS record with in-frame sequences only. Its versions omit some clonotypes, under half of them owing to an unresolved V gene in the studies checked, with the rest unexplained. The sample data list some 70,000 clones, and 75% to 85% of these were observed just once. The leading ten clones occupy less than 20% of the sample.

Sequences were obtained from blood. The chain is encoded by TRBV5-4 joined to TRBJ2-3; the junction holds 8 bases that match TRBD2. This TCR was recovered from a man aged 60 to 69 in good health. The sequenced DNA is TGTGCCAGCAGCTTGGTATTAGCGGGAAGCGGAACAGATACGCAGTATTTT. This sequence encodes CASSLVLAGSGTDTQYF.